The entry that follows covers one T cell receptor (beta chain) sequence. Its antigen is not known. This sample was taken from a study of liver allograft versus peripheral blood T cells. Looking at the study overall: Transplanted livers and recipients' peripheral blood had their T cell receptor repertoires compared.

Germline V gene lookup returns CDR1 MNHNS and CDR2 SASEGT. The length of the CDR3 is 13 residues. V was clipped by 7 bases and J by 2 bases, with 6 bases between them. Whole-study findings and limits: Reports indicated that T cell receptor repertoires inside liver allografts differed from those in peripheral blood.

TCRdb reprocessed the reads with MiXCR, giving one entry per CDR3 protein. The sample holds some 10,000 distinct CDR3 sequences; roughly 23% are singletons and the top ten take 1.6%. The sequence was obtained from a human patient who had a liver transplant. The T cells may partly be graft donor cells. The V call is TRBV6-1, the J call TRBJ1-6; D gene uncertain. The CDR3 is CASTGTYNSPLHF. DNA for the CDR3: TGTGCCAGCACGGGTACCTATAATTCACCCCTCCACTTT.